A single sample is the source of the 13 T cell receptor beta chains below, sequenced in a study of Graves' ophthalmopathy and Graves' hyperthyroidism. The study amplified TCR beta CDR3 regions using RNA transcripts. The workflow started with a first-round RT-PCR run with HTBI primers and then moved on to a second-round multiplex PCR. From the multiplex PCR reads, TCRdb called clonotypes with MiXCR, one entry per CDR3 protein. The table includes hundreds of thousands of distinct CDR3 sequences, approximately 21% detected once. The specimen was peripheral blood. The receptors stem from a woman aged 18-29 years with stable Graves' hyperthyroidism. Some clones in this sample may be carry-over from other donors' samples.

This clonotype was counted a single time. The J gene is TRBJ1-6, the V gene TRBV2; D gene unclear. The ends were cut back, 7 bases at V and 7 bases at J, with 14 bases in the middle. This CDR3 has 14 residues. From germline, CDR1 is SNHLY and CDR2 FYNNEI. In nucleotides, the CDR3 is TGTGCCAGCATCGCCCCGGCCAGCAATTCACCCCTCCACTTT. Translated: CASIAPASNSPLHF.

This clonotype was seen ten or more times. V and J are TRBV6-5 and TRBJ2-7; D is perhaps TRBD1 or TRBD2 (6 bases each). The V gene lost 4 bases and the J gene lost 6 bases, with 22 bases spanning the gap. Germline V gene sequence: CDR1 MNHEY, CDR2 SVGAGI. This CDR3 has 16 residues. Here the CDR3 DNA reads TGTGCCAGCAGTTCCCCTTCCGGAGGGGGAGCCCTCGAGCAGTACTTC. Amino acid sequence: CASSSPSGGGALEQYF.

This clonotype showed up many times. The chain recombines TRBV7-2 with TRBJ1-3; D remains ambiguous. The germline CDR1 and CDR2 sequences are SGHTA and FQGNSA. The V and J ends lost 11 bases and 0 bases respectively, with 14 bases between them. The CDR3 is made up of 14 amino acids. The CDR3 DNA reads TGTGCCTGTACGCAAGGGTCCTCTGGAAACACCATATATTTT. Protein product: CACTQGSSGNTIYF.

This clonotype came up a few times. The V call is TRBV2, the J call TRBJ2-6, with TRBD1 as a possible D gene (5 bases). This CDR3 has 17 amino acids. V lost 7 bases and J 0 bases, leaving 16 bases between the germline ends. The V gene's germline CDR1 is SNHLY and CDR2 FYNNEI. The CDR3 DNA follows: TGTGCCAGCATGGGCCTGACAGAGCACTCTGGGGCCAACGTCCTGACTTTC. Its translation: CASMGLTEHSGANVLTF.

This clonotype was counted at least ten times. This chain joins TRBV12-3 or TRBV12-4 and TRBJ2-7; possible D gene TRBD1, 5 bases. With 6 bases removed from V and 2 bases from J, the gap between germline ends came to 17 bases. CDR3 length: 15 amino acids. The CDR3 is CASSKTGQGTYEQYF. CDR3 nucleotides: TGTGCCAGCAGCAAAACTGGGCAGGGAACCTACGAGCAGTACTTC.

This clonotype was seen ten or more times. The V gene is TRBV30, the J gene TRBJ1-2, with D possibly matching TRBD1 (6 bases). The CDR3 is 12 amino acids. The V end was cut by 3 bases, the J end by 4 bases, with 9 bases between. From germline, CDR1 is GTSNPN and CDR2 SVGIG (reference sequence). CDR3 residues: CAWRLGGYGYTF. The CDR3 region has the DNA TGTGCCTGGAGATTAGGGGGCTATGGCTACACCTTC.

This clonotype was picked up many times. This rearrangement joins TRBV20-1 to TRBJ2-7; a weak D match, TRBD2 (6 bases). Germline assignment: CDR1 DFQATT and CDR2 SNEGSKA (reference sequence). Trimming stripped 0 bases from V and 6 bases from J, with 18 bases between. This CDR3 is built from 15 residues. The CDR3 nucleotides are TGCAGTGCTAGAGACCGGGGGTTCCGAAGGGTCGAGCAGTACTTC. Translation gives CSARDRGFRRVEQYF.

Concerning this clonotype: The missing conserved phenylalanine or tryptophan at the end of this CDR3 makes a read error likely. CDR3 sequence: CASSQDRGQGGDYGYTY. In DNA, the CDR3 is TGCGCCAGCAGCCAAGATCGAGGGCAGGGTGGAGACTATGGCTACACCTAC. The rearrangement joins TRBV4-1 to TRBJ1-2, with D possibly matching TRBD1 (5 bases). The CDR3 sequence is 17 residues long. Trimming shortened V by 0 bases and J by 3 bases, and 17 bases separated the two germline ends. Germline V CDR1 and CDR2: MGHRA, YSYEKL.

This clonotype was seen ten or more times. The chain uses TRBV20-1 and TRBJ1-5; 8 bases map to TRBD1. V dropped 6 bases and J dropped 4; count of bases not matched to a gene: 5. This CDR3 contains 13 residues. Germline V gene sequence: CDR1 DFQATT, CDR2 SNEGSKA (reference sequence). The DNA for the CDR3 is TGCAGTGCCGCGGACAGGGCAAATCAGCCCCAGCATTTT. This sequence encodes CSAADRANQPQHF.

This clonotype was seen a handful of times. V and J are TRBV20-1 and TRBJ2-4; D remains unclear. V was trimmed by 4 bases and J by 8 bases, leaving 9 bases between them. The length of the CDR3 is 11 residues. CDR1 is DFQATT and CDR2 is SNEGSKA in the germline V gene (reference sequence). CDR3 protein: CSATLKDIQYF. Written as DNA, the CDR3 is TGCAGTGCTACCCTTAAGGACATTCAGTACTTC.

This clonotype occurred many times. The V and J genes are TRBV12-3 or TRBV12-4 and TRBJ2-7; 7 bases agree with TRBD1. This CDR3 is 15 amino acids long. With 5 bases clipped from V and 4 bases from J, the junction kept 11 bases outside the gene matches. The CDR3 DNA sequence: TGTGCCAGCAGTCCTTACGGACAGGAGAATTACGAGCAGTACTTC. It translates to CASSPYGQENYEQYF.

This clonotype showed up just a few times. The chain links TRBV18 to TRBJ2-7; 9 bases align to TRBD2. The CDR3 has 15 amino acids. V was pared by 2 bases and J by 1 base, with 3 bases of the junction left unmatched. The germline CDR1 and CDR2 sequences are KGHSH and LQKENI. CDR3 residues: CASSPTLAGSYEQYF. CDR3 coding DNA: TGTGCCAGCTCACCAACTCTAGCGGGATCCTACGAGCAGTACTTC.

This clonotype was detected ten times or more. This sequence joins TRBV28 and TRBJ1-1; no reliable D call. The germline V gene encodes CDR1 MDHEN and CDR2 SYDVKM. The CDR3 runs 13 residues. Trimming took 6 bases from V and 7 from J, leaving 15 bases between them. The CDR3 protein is CASRPQVVGEAFF. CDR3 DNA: TGTGCCAGCAGACCCCAAGTAGTAGGTGAAGCTTTCTTT. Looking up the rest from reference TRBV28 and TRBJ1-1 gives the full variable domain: DVKVTQSSRYLVKRTGEKVFLECVQDMDHENMFWYRQDPGLGLRLIYFSYDVKMKEKGDIPEGYSVSREKKERFSLILESASTNQTSMYLCASRPQVVGEAFFGQGTRLTVV.